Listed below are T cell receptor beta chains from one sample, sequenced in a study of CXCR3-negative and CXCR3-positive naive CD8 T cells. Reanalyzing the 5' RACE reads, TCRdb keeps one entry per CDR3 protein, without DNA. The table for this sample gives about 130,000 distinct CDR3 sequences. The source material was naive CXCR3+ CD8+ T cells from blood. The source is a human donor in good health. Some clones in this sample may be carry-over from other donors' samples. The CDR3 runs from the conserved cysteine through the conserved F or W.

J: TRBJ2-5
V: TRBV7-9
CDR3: CASSLGVRDGKETQYF

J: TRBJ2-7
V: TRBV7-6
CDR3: CASSQTSGSFSEQYF

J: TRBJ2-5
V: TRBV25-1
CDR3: CASSDPGTGFQETQYF

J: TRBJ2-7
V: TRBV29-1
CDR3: CSVDQGFGYEQYF

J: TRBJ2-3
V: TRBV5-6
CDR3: CASSPDSGISPDTQYF

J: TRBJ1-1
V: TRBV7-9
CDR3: CASSTGRTEAFF

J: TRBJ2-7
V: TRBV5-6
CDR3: CARSPHSYEQYF

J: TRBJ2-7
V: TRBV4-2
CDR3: CASSQAGTSGRVSYEQYF

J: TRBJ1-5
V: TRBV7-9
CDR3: CASSLSGPRGNQPQHF

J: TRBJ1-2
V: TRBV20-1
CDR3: CSAREIYYGYTF

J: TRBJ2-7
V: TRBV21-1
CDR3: CASSKVASQGGYEQYF

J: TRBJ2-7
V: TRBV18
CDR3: CASSPEAGGYEQYF

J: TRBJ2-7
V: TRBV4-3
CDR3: CASSPGTGIPYEQYF

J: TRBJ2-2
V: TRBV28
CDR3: CASSFWDRGHGELFF

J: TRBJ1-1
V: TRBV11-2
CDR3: CASSFMGVMNTEAFF

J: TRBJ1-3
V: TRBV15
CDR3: CATATGQYSGNTIYF

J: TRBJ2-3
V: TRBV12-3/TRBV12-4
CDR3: CASSPTGLAGDGSDTQYF

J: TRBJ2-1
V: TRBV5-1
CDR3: CASSLAGLAGGPRSYNEQFF

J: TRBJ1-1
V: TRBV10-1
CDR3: CASSPGETEAFF

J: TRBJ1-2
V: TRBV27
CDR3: CASRGFAHYGYTF

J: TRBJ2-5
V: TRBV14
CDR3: CASSQEWSQKRGKETQYF

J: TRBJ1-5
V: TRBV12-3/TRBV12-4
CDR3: CASSAGTASNQPQHF

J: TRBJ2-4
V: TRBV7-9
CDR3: CASSLIAKNIQYF

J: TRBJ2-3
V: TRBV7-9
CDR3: CASSILGSTDTQYF

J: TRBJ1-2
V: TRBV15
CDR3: CATSEDRISYGYTF

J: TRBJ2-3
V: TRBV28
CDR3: CASSLYRSDTQYF

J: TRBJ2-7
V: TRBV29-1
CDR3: CSVPWGYEQYF

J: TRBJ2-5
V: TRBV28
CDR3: CATGSGQLGETQYF

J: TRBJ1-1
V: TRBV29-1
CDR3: CSVPQANTEAFF

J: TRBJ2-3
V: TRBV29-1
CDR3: CSVEDLLAGVSDTQYF

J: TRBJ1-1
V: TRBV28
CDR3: CASSLAGGRTEAFF

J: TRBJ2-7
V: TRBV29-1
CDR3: CSVEGSGREQYF

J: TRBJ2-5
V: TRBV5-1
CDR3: CASSSGHDQETQYF

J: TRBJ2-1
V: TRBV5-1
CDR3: CASSLEQGAYNEQFF

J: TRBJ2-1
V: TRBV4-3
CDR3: CASSHTRTSGGSTRVYNEQFF

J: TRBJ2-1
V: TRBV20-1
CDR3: CSALSPTRVYNEQFF

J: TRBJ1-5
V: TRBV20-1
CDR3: CSASGGTSNQPQHF

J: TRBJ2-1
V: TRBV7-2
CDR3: CASSLEGTPRTPFQKYNEQFF

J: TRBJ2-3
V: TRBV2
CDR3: CASSDLGEDTQYF

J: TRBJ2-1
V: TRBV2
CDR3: CASSEGQGAPYNEQFF

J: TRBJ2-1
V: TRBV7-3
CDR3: CASSPQRETYNEQFF

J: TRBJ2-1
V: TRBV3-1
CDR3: CASSPGTGAGLYNEQFF

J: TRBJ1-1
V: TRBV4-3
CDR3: CASNNRGLAEAFF

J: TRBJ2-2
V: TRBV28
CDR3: CASSLFLGGTSTGELFF

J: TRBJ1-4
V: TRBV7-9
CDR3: CASSPTGQEDEKLFF

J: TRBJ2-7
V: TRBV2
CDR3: CASRKTVEAYEQYF

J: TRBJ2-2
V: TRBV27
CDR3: CASSSTLRPGELFF

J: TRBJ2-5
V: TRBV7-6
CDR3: CASSLVFLDGETQYF

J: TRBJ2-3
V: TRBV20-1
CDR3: CSASQVRVATDTQYF

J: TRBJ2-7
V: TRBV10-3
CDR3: CAISVGTSEKYF